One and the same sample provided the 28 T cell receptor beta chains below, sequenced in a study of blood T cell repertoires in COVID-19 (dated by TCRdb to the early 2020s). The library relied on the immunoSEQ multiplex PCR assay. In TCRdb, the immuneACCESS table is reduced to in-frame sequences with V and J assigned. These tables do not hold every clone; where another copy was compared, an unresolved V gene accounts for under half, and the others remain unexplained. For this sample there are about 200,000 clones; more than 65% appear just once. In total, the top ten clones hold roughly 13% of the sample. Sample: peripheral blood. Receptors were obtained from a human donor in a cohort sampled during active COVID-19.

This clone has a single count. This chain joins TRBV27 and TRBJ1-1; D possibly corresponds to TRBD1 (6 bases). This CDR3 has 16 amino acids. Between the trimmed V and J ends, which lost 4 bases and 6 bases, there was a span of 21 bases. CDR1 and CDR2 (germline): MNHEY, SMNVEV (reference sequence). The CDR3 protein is CASSWGRRDTGAEAFF. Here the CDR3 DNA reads TGTGCCAGCAGTTGGGGTCGAAGGGACACCGGCGCTGAAGCTTTCTTT.

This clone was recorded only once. CDR3 region: CASSPTGVSGYTF. DNA of the CDR3: TGCGCCAGCAGCCCAACAGGGGTCTCTGGCTACACCTTC. The V and J genes are TRBV4-1 and TRBJ1-2; TRBD1 matches at 7 bases. The V gene's germline CDR1 is MGHRA and CDR2 YSYEKL. The CDR3 consists of 13 residues. Unmatched junction bases numbered 6, after V lost 4 bases and J lost 7 bases.

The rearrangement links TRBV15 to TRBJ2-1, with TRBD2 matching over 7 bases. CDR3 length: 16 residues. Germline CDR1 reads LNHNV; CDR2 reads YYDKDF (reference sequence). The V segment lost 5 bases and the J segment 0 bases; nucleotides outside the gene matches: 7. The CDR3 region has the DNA TGTGCCACCAGCCGACTAGCTTCTAGCTCCTACAATGAGCAGTTCTTC. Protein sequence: CATSRLASSSYNEQFF.

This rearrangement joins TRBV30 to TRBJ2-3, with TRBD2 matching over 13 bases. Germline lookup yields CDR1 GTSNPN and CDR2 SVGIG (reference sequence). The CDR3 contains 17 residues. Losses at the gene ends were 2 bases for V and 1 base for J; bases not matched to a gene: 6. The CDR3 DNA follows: TGTGCCTGGAGTCGAAAGGGGACTAGCGGGGGCACAGATACGCAGTATTTT. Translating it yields CAWSRKGTSGGTDTQYF.

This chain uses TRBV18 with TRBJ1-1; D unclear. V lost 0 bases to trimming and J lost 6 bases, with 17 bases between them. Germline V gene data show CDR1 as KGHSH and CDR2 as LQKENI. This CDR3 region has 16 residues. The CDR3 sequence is CASSPPYEFGSSEAFF. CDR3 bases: TGTGCCAGCTCACCACCTTACGAATTCGGGTCGTCTGAAGCTTTCTTT.

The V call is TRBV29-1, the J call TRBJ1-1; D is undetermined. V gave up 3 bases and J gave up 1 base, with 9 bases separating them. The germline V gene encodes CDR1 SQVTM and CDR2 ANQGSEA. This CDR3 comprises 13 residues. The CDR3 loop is CSVEERANTEAFF. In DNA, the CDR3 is TGCAGCGTTGAGGAGAGGGCGAACACTGAAGCTTTCTTT.

The CDR3 DNA is TGTGCCAGCAGTTTCCTAGCAAGTACAGATACGCAGTATTTT. This encodes CASSFLASTDTQYF. This chain connects TRBV28 to TRBJ2-3; D is perhaps TRBD2 (5 bases). Per germline, CDR1 MDHEN and CDR2 SYDVKM. The CDR3 is 14 residues long. The V gene lost 3 bases and the J gene lost 3 bases, with 10 bases spanning the gap.

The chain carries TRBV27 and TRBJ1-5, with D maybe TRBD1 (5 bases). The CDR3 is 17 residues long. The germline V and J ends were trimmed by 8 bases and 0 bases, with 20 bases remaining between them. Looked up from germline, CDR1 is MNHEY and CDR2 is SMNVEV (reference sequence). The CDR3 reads CASLGPGARYSNQPQHF. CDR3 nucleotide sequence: TGTGCCAGCTTGGGGCCTGGGGCGCGTTATAGCAATCAGCCCCAGCATTTT.

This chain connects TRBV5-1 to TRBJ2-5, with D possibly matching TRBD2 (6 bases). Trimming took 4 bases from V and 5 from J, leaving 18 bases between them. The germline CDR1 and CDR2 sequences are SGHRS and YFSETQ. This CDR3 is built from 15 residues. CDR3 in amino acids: CASSPGAGRGETQYF. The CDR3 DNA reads TGCGCCAGCAGCCCTGGGGCGGGGCGCGGGGAGACCCAGTACTTC.

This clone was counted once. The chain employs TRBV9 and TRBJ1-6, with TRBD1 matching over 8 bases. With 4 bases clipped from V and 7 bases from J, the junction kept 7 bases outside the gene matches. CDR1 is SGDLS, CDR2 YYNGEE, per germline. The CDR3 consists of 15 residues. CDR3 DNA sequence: TGTGCCAGCAGCACCCGGGACAGGTACAATTCACCCCTCCACTTT. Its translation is CASSTRDRYNSPLHF.

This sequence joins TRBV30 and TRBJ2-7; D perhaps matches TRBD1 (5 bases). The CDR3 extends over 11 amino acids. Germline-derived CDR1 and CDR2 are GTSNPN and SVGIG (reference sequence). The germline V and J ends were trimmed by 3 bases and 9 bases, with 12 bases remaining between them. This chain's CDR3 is CAWRDNTGQYF. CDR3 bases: TGTGCCTGGAGGGACAACACGGGGCAGTACTTC.

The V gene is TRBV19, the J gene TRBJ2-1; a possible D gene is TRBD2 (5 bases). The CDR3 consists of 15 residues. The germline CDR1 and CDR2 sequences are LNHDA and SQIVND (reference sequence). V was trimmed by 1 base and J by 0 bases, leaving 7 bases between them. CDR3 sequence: CASSIVGDSYNEQFF. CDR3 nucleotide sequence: TGTGCCAGTAGTATAGTGGGAGACTCCTACAATGAGCAGTTCTTC. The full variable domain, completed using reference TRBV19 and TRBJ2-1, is DGGITQSPKYLFRKEGQNVTLSCEQNLNHDAMYWYRQDPGQGLRLIYYSQIVNDFQKGDIAEGYSVSREKKESFPLTVTSAQKNPTAFYLCASSIVGDSYNEQFFGPGTRLTVL.

CDR3 sequence (DNA): TGTGCCAGCAGCCTACTAGCGGGAGGGTACAATGAGCAGTTCTTC. This gives the protein CASSLLAGGYNEQFF. The gene calls are TRBV11-2 and TRBJ2-1, with 13 positions matching TRBD2. This CDR3 comprises 15 residues. Losses at the gene ends were 5 bases for V and 4 bases for J; bases not matched to a gene: 2. Germline CDR1 SGHAT, CDR2 FQNNGV.

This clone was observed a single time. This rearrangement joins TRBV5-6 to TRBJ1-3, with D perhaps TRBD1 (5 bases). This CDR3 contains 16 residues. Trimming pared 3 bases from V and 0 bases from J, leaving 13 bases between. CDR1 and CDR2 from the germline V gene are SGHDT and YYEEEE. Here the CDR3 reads CASSYLGAPSGNTIYF. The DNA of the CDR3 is TGTGCCAGCAGCTACCTAGGGGCCCCCTCTGGAAACACCATATATTTT.

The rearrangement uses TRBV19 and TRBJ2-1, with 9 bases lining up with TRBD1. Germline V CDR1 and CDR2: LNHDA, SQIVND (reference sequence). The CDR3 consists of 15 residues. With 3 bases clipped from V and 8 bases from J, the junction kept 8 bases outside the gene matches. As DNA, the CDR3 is TGTGCCAGTAGTATCCTTGGACAGGGGTCCCATGAGCAGTTCTTC. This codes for CASSILGQGSHEQFF.

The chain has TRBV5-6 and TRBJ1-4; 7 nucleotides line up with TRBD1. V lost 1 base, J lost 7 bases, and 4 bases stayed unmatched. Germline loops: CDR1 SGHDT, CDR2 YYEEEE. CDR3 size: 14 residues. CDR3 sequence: CASSLTGVVEKLFF. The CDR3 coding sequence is TGTGCCAGCAGCTTGACAGGGGTGGTTGAAAAACTGTTTTTT.

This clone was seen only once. CDR3 coding DNA: TGTGCCAGCAGTTTTATAGGACTTGCCGGGGAGCTGTTTTTT. Translated: CASSFIGLAGELFF. The chain employs TRBV28 and TRBJ2-2, with D maybe TRBD2 (5 bases). The CDR3 runs to 14 residues. Germline-derived CDR1 and CDR2 are MDHEN and SYDVKM. V gave up 3 bases and J gave up 6 bases, with 11 bases separating them.

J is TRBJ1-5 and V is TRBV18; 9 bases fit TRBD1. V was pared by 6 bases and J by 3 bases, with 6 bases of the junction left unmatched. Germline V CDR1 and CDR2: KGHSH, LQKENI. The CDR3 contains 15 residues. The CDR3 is CASSRDRDPNQPQHF. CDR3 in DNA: TGTGCCAGCTCCCGGGACAGGGACCCCAATCAGCCCCAGCATTTT.

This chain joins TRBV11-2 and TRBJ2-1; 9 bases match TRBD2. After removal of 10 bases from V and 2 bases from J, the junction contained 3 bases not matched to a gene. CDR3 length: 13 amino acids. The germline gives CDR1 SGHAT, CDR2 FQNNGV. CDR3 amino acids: CATIAGAYNEQFF. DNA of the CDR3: TGTGCCACCATAGCGGGAGCCTACAATGAGCAGTTCTTC.

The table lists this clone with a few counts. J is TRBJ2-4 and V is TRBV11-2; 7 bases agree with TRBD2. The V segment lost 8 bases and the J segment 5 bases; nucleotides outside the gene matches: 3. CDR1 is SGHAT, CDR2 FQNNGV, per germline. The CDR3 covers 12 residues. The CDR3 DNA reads TGTGCCAGCCACGGACTAGAAAACATTCAGTACTTC. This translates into CASHGLENIQYF.

The CDR3 loop reads CASSFKGSEQFF. CDR3 in DNA: TGTGCCAGCAGCTTTAAGGGGTCTGAGCAGTTCTTC. The chain joins TRBV11-3 to TRBJ2-1, with D possibly being TRBD1 (5 bases). This CDR3 is built from 12 residues. CDR1 SGHNT and CDR2 YENEEA come from the germline V gene. Between the trimmed V and J ends, which lost 3 bases and 9 bases, there was a span of 9 bases.

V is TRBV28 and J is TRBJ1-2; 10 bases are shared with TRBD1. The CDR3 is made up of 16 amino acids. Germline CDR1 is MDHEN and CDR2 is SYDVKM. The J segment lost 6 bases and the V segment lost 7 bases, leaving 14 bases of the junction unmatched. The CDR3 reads CASIRQLGTGVNGYTF. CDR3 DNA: TGTGCCAGCATAAGACAACTCGGGACAGGGGTAAATGGCTACACCTTC.

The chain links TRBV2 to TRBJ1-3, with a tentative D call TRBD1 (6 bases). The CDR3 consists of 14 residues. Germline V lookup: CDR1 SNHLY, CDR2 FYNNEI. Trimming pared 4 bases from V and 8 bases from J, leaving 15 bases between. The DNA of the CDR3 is TGTGCCAGCAGTGTGGACAGTCTCGCTTACACCATATATTTT. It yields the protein CASSVDSLAYTIYF.

The CDR3 sequence is CASRVDSTNYGYTF. CDR3 nucleotides: TGTGCCAGTAGGGTGGACTCCACGAACTATGGCTACACCTTC. The rearrangement joins TRBV19 to TRBJ1-2; D remains ambiguous. Germline assignment: CDR1 LNHDA and CDR2 SQIVND (reference sequence). This CDR3 is built from 14 residues. With 6 bases removed from V and 2 bases from J, the gap between germline ends came to 13 bases.

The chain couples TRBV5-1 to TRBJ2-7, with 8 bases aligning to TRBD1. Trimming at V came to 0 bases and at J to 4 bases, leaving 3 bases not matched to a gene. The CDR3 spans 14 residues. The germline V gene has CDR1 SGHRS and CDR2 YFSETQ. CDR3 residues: CASSLGTGQYEQYF. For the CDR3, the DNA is TGCGCCAGCAGCTTGGGGACAGGGCAATACGAGCAGTACTTC.

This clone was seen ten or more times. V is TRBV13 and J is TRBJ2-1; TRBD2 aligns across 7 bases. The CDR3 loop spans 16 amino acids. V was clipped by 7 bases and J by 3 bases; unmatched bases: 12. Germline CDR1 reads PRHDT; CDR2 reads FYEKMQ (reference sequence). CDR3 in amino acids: CASNRKVAGNYNEQFF. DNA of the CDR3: TGTGCCAGCAATCGAAAGGTAGCGGGCAACTACAATGAGCAGTTCTTC.

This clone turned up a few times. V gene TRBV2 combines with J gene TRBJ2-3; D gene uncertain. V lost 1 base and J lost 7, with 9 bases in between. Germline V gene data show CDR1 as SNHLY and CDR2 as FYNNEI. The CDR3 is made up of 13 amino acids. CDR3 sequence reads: CASSEDSMYTQYF. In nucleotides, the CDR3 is TGTGCCAGCAGTGAAGACAGTATGTATACGCAGTATTTT.

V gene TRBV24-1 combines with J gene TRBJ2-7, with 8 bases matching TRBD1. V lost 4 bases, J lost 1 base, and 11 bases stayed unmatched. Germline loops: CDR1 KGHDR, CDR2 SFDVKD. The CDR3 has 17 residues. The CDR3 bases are TGTGCCACCAGTGAAGGATTGGACAGGGTTTCATCCTACGAGCAGTACTTC. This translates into CATSEGLDRVSSYEQYF.